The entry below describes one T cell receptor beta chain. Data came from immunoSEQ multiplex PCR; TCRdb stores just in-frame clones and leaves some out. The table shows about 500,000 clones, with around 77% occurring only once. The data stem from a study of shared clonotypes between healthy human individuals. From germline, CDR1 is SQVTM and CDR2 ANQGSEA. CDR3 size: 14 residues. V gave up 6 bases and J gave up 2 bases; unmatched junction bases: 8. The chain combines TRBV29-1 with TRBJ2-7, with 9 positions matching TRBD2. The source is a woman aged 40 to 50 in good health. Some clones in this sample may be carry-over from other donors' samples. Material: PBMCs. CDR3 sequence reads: CSVLAAGGPYEQYF. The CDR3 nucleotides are TGCAGCGTCCTTGCCGCGGGAGGGCCCTACGAGCAGTACTTC.